Below are 12 T cell receptor beta chains sequenced from a single sample in a study of shared clonotypes between healthy human individuals (dated by TCRdb to about 2020). CD8 naive samples consisted of CD45RO-negative cells that were positively selected for CCR7, yielding a CD45RA+CCR7+ population without TemRA cells. Library creation used the immunoSEQ multiplex PCR assay. Entries here come from immuneACCESS through TCRdb and include only in-frame sequences with V and J called. Some clones fail to appear in such tables; in the studies checked, an unresolved V gene covers under half of the shortfall, and the cause of the remainder is unknown. The sample yields hundreds of thousands of clones; approximately 96% were counted once. The top ten clonotypes cover about 0.11% of the sample. Sequences were obtained from naive CD8+ T cells sorted from blood. The cell subset or site label of this sample denotes: CD45RA+CCR7+. The receptors originated from a woman aged 25-40 years in good health.

The table lists this clone with a count of one. The chain combines TRBV27 with TRBJ2-2, with D maybe TRBD2 (7 bases). The germline CDR1 and CDR2 sequences are MNHEY and SMNVEV (reference sequence). The CDR3 is 14 amino acids. V gave up 9 bases and J gave up 3 bases, with 14 bases separating them. The CDR3 sequence: CASLGGPYTGELFF. CDR3 in DNA: TGTGCCAGTCTCGGGGGGCCTTACACCGGGGAGCTGTTTTTT.

The chain combines TRBV28 with TRBJ1-5; a weak D match, TRBD1 (6 bases). The V gene lost 5 bases and the J gene lost 2 bases, with 13 bases spanning the gap. Germline V gene data show CDR1 as MDHEN and CDR2 as SYDVKM. The CDR3 runs to 15 residues. The CDR3 loop reads CASSVQGSGNQPQHF. As DNA, the CDR3 is TGTGCCAGCAGTGTACAGGGTAGCGGCAATCAGCCCCAGCATTTT. Supplemented by reference TRBV28 and TRBJ1-5, the full variable domain reads DVKVTQSSRYLVKRTGEKVFLECVQDMDHENMFWYRQDPGLGLRLIYFSYDVKMKEKGDIPEGYSVSREKKERFSLILESASTNQTSMYLCASSVQGSGNQPQHFGDGTRLSIL.

The rearrangement links TRBV6-6 to TRBJ2-4; the D gene is possibly TRBD1 (5 bases). In germline, CDR1 is MNHNY, CDR2 SVGAGI (reference sequence). CDR3 length: 15 residues. V was clipped by 6 bases and J by 6 bases, with 18 bases between them. CDR3 DNA sequence: TGTGCCAGCAGCCCCGGCAGGGTCGACGGAAACATTCAGTACTTC. Translation: CASSPGRVDGNIQYF.

The chain is built from TRBV18 and TRBJ2-3; D might be TRBD1 (5 bases). Germline values: CDR1 KGHSH, CDR2 LQKENI. The CDR3 is made up of 12 amino acids. Trimming removed 2 bases from V and 8 bases from J, with 8 bases in between. CDR3 loop: CASSPFRGTQYF. The CDR3 bases are TGTGCCAGCTCACCATTTAGGGGTACGCAGTATTTT.

This clone was detected only once. J is TRBJ2-7 and V is TRBV27; 7 bases agree with TRBD2. Trimming cost V 8 bases and J 2 bases; bases outside gene matches: 9. The CDR3 covers 14 residues. Germline V gene data show CDR1 as MNHEY and CDR2 as SMNVEV (reference sequence). CDR3 protein: CASGLSGGTYEQYF. The CDR3 nucleotides read TGTGCCAGCGGCCTCTCGGGGGGAACCTACGAGCAGTACTTC.

The chain uses TRBV2 and TRBJ1-2; the match to TRBD1 covers 9 bases. V lost 1 base and J lost 5; bases outside the gene matches: 8. This CDR3 is 16 amino acids long. In germline, CDR1 is SNHLY, CDR2 FYNNEI. CDR3 residues: CASSEVGTGTRYGYTF. CDR3 DNA: TGTGCCAGCAGTGAAGTTGGGACAGGGACTCGTTATGGCTACACCTTC.

V is TRBV30 and J is TRBJ2-7, with 7 bases fitting TRBD2. The V gene end was trimmed by 3 bases and the J gene end by 3 bases; junction bases not matched to a gene: 8. The CDR3 contains 14 residues. Germline CDR1 is GTSNPN and CDR2 is SVGIG (reference sequence). The CDR3 coding sequence is TGTGCCTGGAGCGTCAAGCGGGACTACTACGAGCAGTACTTC. It codes for CAWSVKRDYYEQYF.

The chain joins TRBV28 to TRBJ2-7, with 7 bases matching TRBD1. The CDR3 loop spans 14 amino acids. The J segment lost 3 bases and the V segment lost 7 bases, leaving 9 bases of the junction unmatched. CDR1 and CDR2 (germline): MDHEN, SYDVKM. The CDR3 DNA follows: TGTGCCAGCAAGATACGGGACAGCTACTACGAGCAGTACTTC. Its translation is CASKIRDSYYEQYF. The full variable domain, in which reference TRBV28 and TRBJ2-7 provide the parts outside the CDR3, is DVKVTQSSRYLVKRTGEKVFLECVQDMDHENMFWYRQDPGLGLRLIYFSYDVKMKEKGDIPEGYSVSREKKERFSLILESASTNQTSMYLCASKIRDSYYEQYFGPGTRLTVT.

CDR3 nucleotide sequence: TGCGCCAGCAGTCCAGGACTAGCGGGAGAAGGATACGAGCAGTACTTC. It codes for CASSPGLAGEGYEQYF. V is TRBV5-1 and J is TRBJ2-7, with 13 bases identical to TRBD2. V lost 5 bases and J lost 4; bases outside the gene matches: 9. Germline values: CDR1 SGHRS, CDR2 YFSETQ. The length of the CDR3 is 16 residues.

V and J are TRBV21-1 and TRBJ2-3. TRBV21-1 is reported as a pseudogene. The CDR3 is made up of 11 amino acids. The CDR3, as DNA: TGTGCCTCTCGGGGCCGAGGAGCGCAGTATTTT. This encodes CASRGRGAQYF.

V gene TRBV27 combines with J gene TRBJ2-2; 10 bases are shared with TRBD2. The CDR3 contains 16 residues. Per germline, CDR1 MNHEY and CDR2 SMNVEV (reference sequence). J gave up 7 bases and V 2 bases, and 7 bases lay outside the gene matches. The CDR3 region has the DNA TGTGCCAGCAGTTTAGCTAGCGGGAGTGGCCGCGGGGAGCTGTTTTTT. Encoded protein: CASSLASGSGRGELFF.

V is TRBV9 and J is TRBJ2-5; D call uncertain. The V and J ends lost 0 bases and 5 bases respectively, with 14 bases between them. The CDR3 covers 15 residues. In germline, CDR1 is SGDLS, CDR2 YYNGEE. The CDR3 spells CASSVDKQPQETQYF. CDR3 bases: TGTGCCAGCAGCGTAGATAAGCAGCCCCAGGAGACCCAGTACTTC.